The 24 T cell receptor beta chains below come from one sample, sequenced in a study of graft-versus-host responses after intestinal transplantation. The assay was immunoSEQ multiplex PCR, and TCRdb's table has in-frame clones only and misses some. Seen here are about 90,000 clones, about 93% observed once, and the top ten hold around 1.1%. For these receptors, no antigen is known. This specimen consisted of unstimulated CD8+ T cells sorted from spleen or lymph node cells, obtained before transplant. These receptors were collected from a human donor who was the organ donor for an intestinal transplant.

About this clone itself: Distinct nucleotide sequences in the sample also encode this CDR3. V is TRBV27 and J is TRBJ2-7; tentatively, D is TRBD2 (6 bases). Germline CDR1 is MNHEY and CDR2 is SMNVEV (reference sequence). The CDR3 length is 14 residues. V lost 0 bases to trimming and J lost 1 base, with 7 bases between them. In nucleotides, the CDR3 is TGTGCCAGCAGTTTATCTGGGACTTCCTACGAGCAGTACTTC. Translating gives CASSLSGTSYEQYF.

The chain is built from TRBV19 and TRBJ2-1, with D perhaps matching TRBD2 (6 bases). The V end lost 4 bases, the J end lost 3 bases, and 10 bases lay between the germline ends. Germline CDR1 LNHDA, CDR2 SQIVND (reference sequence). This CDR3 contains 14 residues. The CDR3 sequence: CASSSGADYNEQFF. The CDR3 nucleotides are TGTGCCAGTAGTAGCGGGGCCGACTACAATGAGCAGTTCTTC. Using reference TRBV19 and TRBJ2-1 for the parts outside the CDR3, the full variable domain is DGGITQSPKYLFRKEGQNVTLSCEQNLNHDAMYWYRQDPGQGLRLIYYSQIVNDFQKGDIAEGYSVSREKKESFPLTVTSAQKNPTAFYLCASSSGADYNEQFFGPGTRLTVL.

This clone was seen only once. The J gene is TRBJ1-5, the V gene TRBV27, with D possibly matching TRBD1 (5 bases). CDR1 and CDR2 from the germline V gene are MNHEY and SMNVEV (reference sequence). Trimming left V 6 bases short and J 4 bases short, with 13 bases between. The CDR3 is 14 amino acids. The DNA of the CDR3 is TGTGCCAGCAGCCCTCGGGGGGGGAATCAGCCCCAGCATTTT. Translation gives CASSPRGGNQPQHF.

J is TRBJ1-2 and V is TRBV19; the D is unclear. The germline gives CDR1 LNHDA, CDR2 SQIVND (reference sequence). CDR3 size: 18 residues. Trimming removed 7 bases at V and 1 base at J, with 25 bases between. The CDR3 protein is CASTPKGSRGRFNYGYTF. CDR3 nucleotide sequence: TGTGCCAGTACCCCGAAAGGGTCTCGGGGAAGATTTAACTATGGCTACACCTTC.

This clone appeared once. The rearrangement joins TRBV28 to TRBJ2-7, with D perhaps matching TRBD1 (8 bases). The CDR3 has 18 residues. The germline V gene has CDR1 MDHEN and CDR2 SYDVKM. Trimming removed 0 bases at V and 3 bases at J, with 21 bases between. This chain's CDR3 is CASSLWAGGGDYSYEQYF. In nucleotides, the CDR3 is TGTGCCAGCAGTTTATGGGCAGGGGGCGGGGACTACAGCTACGAGCAGTACTTC.

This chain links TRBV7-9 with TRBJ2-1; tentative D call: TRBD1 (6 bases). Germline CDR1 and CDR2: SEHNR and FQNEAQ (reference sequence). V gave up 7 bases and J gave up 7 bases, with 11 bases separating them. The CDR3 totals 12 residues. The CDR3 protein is CASNMRGNEQFF. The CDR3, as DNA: TGTGCCAGCAACATGAGGGGGAATGAGCAGTTCTTC.

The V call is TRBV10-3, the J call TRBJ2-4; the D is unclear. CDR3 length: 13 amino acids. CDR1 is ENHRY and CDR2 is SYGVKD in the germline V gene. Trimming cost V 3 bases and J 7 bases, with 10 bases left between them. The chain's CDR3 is CAISERFSNIQYF. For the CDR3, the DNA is TGTGCCATCAGTGAAAGGTTTAGCAACATTCAGTACTTC.

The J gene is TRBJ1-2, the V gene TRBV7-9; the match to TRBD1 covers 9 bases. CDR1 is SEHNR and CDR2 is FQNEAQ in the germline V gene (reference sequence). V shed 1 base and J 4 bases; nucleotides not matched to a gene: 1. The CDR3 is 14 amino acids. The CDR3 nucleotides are TGTGCCAGCAGCTTAGGGACAGGGGCCTATGGCTACACCTTC. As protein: CASSLGTGAYGYTF.

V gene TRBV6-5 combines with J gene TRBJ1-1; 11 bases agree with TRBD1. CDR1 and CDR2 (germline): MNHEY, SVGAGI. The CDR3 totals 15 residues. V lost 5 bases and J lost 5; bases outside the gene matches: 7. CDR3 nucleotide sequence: TGTGCCAGCAGTGCCGACGGGACAGGGGGTACTGAAGCTTTCTTT. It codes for CASSADGTGGTEAFF.

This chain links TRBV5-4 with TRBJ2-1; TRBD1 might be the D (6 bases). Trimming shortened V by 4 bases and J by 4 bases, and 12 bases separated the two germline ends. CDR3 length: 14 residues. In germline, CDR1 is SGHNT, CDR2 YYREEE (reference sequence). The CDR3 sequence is CASSDWDIYNEQFF. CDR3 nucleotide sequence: TGTGCCAGCAGCGATTGGGACATTTACAATGAGCAGTTCTTC.

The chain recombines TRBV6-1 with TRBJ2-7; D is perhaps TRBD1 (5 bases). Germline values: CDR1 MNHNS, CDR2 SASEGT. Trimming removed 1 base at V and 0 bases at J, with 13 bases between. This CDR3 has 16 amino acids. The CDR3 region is CASSEDDRGSSYEQYF. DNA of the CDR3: TGTGCCAGCAGTGAAGATGATAGGGGTAGCTCCTACGAGCAGTACTTC.

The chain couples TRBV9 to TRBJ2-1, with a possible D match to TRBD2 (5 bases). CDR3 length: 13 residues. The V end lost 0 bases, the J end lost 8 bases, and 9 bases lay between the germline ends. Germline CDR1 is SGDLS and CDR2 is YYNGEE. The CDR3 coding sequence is TGTGCCAGCAGCGTAGTTTCCGGGGATGAGCAGTTCTTC. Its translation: CASSVVSGDEQFF.

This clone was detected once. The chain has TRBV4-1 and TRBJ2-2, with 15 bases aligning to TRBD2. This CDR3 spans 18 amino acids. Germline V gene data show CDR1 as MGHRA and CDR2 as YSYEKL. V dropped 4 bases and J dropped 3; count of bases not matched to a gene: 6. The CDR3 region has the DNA TGCGCCAGCAGCCGGACTAGCGGGGGGGGGTTGGACACCGGGGAGCTGTTTTTT. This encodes CASSRTSGGGLDTGELFF.

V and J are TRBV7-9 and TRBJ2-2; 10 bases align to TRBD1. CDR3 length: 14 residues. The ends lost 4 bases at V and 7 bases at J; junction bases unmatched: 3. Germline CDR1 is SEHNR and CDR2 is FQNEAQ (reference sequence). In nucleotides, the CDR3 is TGTGCCAGCAGCTCCGGGACAGGGGACGGGGAGCTGTTTTTT. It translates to CASSSGTGDGELFF.

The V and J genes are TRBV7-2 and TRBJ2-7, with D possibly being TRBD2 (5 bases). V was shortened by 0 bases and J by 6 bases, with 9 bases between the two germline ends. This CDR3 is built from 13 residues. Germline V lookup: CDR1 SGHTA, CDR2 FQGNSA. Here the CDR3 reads CASSLANGLEQYF. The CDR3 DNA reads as TGTGCCAGCAGCTTAGCGAACGGACTCGAGCAGTACTTC.

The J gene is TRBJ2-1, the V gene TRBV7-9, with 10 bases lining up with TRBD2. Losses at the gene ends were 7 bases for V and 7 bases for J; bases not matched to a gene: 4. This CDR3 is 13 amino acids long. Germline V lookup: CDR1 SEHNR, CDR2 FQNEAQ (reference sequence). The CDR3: CASTSGGGNEQFF. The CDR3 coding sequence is TGTGCCAGCACAAGCGGGGGGGGAAATGAGCAGTTCTTC.

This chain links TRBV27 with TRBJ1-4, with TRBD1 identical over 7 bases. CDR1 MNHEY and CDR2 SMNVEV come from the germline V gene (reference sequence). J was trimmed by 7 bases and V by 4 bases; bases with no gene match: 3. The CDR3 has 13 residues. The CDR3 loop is CASSWGQSEKLFF. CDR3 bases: TGTGCCAGCAGTTGGGGACAGAGTGAAAAACTGTTTTTT.

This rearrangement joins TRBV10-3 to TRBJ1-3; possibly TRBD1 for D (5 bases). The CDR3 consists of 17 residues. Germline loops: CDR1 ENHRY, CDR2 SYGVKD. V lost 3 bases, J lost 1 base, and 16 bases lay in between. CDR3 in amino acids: CAISEFGGSFSGNTIYF. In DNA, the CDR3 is TGTGCCATCAGTGAATTTGGGGGGTCCTTTTCTGGAAACACCATATATTTT.

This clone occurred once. The CDR3 bases are TGTGCCAGCAGCTCCCTAGCGGGGGACGGCTACGAGCAGTACTTC. Amino acids: CASSSLAGDGYEQYF. This sequence joins TRBV5-4 and TRBJ2-5; the match to TRBD2 covers 10 bases. The DNA end is a closer match to TRBJ2-7, so the J assignment may be wrong. The CDR3 is 15 residues long. Per the germline V gene, CDR1 is SGHNT and CDR2 is YYREEE (reference sequence).

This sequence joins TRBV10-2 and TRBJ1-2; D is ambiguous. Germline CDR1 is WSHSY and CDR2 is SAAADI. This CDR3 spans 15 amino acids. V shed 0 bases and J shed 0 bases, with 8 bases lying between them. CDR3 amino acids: CASSESVLANYGYTF. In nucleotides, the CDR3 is TGCGCCAGCAGTGAGTCCGTACTGGCTAACTATGGCTACACCTTC.

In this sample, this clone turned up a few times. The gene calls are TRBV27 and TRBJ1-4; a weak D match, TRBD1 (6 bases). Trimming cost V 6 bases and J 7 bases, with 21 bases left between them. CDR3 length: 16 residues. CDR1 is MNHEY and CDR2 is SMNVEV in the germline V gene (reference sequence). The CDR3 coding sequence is TGTGCCAGCAGCCCCGACAGGACGCCGCGCCTTGAAAAACTGTTTTTT. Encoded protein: CASSPDRTPRLEKLFF.

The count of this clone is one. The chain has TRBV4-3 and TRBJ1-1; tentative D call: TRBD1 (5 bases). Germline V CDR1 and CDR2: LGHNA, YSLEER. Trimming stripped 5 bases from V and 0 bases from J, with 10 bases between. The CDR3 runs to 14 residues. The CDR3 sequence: CASSTSGMNTEAFF. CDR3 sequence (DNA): TGCGCCAGCAGCACCTCAGGGATGAACACTGAAGCTTTCTTT.

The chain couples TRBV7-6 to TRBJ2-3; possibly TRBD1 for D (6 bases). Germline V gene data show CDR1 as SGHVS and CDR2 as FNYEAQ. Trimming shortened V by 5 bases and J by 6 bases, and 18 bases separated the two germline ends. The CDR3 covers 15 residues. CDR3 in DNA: TGTGCCAGCAGCCCCGGCCCGACAACAGGGGATACGCAGTATTTT. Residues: CASSPGPTTGDTQYF. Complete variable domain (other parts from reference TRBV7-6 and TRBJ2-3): GAGVSQSPRYKVTKRGQDVALRCDPISGHVSLYWYRQALGQGPEFLTYFNYEAQQDKSGLPNDRFSAERPEGSISTLTIQRTEQRDSAMYRCASSPGPTTGDTQYFGPGTRLTVL.

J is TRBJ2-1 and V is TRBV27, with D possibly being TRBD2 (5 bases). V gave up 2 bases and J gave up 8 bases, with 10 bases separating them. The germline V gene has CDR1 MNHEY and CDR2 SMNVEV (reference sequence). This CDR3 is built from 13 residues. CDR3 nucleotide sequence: TGTGCCAGCAGTTTAACCCCGGACTATGAGCAGTTCTTC. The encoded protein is CASSLTPDYEQFF.